Given below is one T cell receptor beta chain in context. Under the authors' procedure: Amplification with reference gene primers provided the estimates of nucleated cell counts. Only in-frame clones appear in the TCRdb table, and some are missing; sequencing was by immunoSEQ multiplex PCR. That table supplies the V and J calls and clone size; D and trimming were determined from the DNA. The sample lists about 35,000 clones, around 87% occurring once. These data are taken from a study of blood T cell repertoires in COVID-19. V dropped 5 bases and J dropped 7; count of bases not matched to a gene: 10. The CDR3 sequence is 15 residues long. The V gene's germline CDR1 is SGHTA and CDR2 FQGNSA.

Sequenced sample: peripheral blood. The sequence came from a human donor in a cohort sampled during active COVID-19. The chain uses TRBV7-2 and TRBJ2-7; 11 bases are shared with TRBD2. The CDR3 coding sequence is TGTGCCAGCAGCCTAGGGACTAGCGGAGCCGGGGAGCAGTACTTC. Protein sequence: CASSLGTSGAGEQYF.